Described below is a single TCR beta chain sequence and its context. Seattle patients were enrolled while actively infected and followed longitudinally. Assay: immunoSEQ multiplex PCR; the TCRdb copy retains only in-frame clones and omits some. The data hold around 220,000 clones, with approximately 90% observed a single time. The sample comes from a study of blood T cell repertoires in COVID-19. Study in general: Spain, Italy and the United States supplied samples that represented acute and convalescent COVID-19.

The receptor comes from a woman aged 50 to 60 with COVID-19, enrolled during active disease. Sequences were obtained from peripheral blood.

Here the CDR3 DNA reads TGTGCCAGCAGCGACAGGGGAAAAAACACTGAAGCTTTCTTT. Its protein product is CASSDRGKNTEAFF. V gene TRBV7-2 combines with J gene TRBJ1-1; TRBD1 agrees at 8 bases. Trimming took 5 bases from V and 2 from J; bases not matched to a gene: 4. This CDR3 spans 14 amino acids. CDR1 SGHTA and CDR2 FQGNSA come from the germline V gene.